This T cell receptor (beta chain) was documented in a study of cytomegalovirus exposure and HLA in healthy donors (dated by TCRdb to about 2017). About the study as a whole: The approximately 710 repertoires of the first cohort and the roughly 110 validation repertoires were produced on the same platform, according to a later analysis. The aim of the study was to test whether cataloging public T cell receptors could identify signatures of past pathogen exposure. A separate validation cohort of roughly 130 different subjects was used in addition to the roughly 640-subject first cohort. To predict cytomegalovirus infection status, the study brought together high-throughput TCR immunosequencing, statistical association of individual TCRs with disease status, and machine learning.

From cysteine to phenylalanine, the CDR3 is 18 amino acids long. Here the CDR3 DNA is all that survives: 54 bases in frame from base 1. Via the germline V gene, CDR1 is SNHLY and CDR2 FYNNEI. V is clipped by 4 bases and J by 1 base, and the sequence between their germline boundaries is 19 bases long. Study-wide findings and limitations: A later analysis had no HLA typing for the validation cohort, so co-occurrence there was scored across all 110 or so repertoires. While some public TCRs were present in many individuals, most TCR sequences turned up only very rarely across donors. In vitro tests confirmed that a few of the cytomegalovirus-associated TCR beta chains recognize cytomegalovirus antigens. A later analysis found that TCRs clustered in the first cohort also tended to co-occur in the 130 or so validation repertoires, with more than 90% of cluster scores above 0. The classifier was reported to diagnose cytomegalovirus status with high specificity and sensitivity in both the original and validation cohorts. The authors suggested that the approach could potentially be extended to other disease states and immunological phenotypes. A total of 150 to 200 TCR beta chains were listed by the study as associated with cytomegalovirus.

About this clone itself: There is no known antigen for this receptor. It has no much larger one-base neighbor in the sample; base qualities were not kept.

The donors were included in the validation cohort of around 120 subjects, a group kept apart from the roughly 700-subject first cohort. The library was generated by the immunoSEQ multiplex PCR assay. On the study's bioinformatics: A statistical classification framework was built for diagnosing cytomegalovirus status from the catalog of TCR beta chain sequences. Entries here come from immuneACCESS through TCRdb and include only in-frame sequences with V and J called. Some clones fail to appear in such tables; in the studies checked, an unresolved V gene covers under half of the shortfall, and the cause of the remainder is unknown. V and J calls and clone size are given by that table; D and trimming were obtained from the DNA. Within this sample are about 140,000 clones, with 84% of them counted one time only. The ten largest clones add up to over 1.3% of the sample.

The chain is encoded by TRBV2 joined to TRBJ1-4; a confident D gene designation cannot be given. The TCR comes from a woman between 25 and 40 years old in good health and CMV-seronegative. The sequencing input was PBMCs. The CDR3 reads as follows: CASSAGDRAGRTNEKLFF. The bases read TGTGCCAGCAGTGCCGGTGATCGAGCGGGCCGAACTAATGAAAAACTGTTTTTT.